This T cell receptor beta chain was profiled in a study of early T cells in non-severe SARS-CoV-2 infection. The wider study: Chains stayed unpaired after sequencing of bulk RNA from unsorted whole blood.

Study-level findings and limits: VDJdb-based matching was biased toward anti-spike CD8 responses and missed private and CD4 specificities.

Details on this clonotype: The antigen remains unidentified.

Per germline, CDR1 LNHDA and CDR2 SQIVND (reference sequence). The CDR3 has 19 residues. With 1 base clipped from V and 0 bases from J, the junction kept 8 bases outside the gene matches. Each CDR3 protein is one row after TCRdb ran MiXCR on the 5' RACE reads. Of some 62,000 distinct CDR3 sequences listed, approximately 9.2% are singletons. This material consisted of whole blood, taken at baseline. The TCR comes from an adult who was a healthcare worker with PCR-confirmed SARS-CoV-2 infection or an uninfected control (not recorded which). The V and J genes are TRBV19 and TRBJ2-1, with 11 bases identical to TRBD2. The CDR3 is CASSIGAGTSGLSYNEQFF. CDR3 nucleotide sequence: TGTGCCAGTAGTATAGGGGCCGGGACTAGCGGTCTCTCCTACAATGAGCAGTTCTTC.